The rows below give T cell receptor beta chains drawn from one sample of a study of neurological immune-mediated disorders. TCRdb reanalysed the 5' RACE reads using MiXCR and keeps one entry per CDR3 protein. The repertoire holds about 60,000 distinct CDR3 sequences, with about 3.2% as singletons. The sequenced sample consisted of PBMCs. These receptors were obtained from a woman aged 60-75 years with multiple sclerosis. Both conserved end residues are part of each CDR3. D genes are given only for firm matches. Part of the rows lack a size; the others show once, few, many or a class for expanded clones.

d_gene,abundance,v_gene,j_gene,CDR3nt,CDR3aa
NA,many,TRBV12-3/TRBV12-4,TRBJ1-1,TGTGCCAGCAGTTCCAGGGGATCCTCAGGCACTGAAGCTTTCTTT,CASSSRGSSGTEAFF
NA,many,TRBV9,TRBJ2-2,TGTGCCAGCAGCGTACGGCGGGAACCATCTCGGGGGGAGCTGTTTTTT,CASSVRREPSRGELFF
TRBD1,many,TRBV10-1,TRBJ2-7,TGCGCCAGCAGTGCCGGGACAGGGTTATACGAGCAGTACTTC,CASSAGTGLYEQYF
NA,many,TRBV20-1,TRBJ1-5,TGCAGTGCCGCCCATGATAGCAATCAGCCCCAGCATTTT,CSAAHDSNQPQHF
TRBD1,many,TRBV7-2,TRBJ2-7,TGTGCCAGCAGCCTTTACACAGGGGGCCTGTACTTC,CASSLYTGGLYF
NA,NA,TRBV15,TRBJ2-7,TGTGCAAACAGCAGGTGGAACTACGAGCAGTACTTC,CANSRWNYEQYF
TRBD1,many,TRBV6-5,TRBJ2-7,TGTGCCAGCAGTTACAGACAGGGGGAGAGCGAGCAGTACTTC,CASSYRQGESEQYF
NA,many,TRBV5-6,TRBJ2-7,TGTGCCAGCAGCTTGCCAGATTCCTACGAGCAGTACTTC,CASSLPDSYEQYF
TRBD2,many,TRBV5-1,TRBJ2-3,TGCGCCAGCAGCTTGGCCCTGCGGGGGACCACAGATACGCAGTATTTT,CASSLALRGTTDTQYF
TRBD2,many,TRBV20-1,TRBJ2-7,TGCAGTGCTCCGCCGGGACTAGCGGGAGCCGAGCAGTACTTC,CSAPPGLAGAEQYF
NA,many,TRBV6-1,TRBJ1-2,TGTGCCAGCAATACAGGGACCTATACTAACTATGGCTACACCTTC,CASNTGTYTNYGYTF
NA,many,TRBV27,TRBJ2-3,TGTGCCAGCAGTTCCGTAGCGGTCACAGATACGCAGTATTTT,CASSSVAVTDTQYF
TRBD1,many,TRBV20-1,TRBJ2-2,TGCAGTGCAAGAGCAGGGGGAGCCTACGGGGAGCTGTTTTTT,CSARAGGAYGELFF
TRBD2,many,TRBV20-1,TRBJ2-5,TGCTCACCCCGGGGGGGAGGAAGAGGGGAGACCCAGTACTTC,CSPRGGGRGETQYF
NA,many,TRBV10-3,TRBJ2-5,TGTGCCATCAGTGAGGACGGGCCCAAAGAGACCCAGTACTTC,CAISEDGPKETQYF
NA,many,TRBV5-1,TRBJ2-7,TGCGCCAGCAGCTTGGAGGGAAACACCTACGAGCAGTACTTC,CASSLEGNTYEQYF
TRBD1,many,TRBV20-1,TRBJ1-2,TGCAGTGCTAGAGACCCCGGACAGGGCCCCTATGGCTACACCTTC,CSARDPGQGPYGYTF
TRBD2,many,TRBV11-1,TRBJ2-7,TGTGCCAGCAGCCGTCCACTAGCGGGTAGCTACGAGCAGTACTTC,CASSRPLAGSYEQYF
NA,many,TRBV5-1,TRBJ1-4,TGCGCCAGCAGCCTTGGAATTCGGGGGCGAGATCTCAGACCTAATGAAAAACTGTTTTTT,CASSLGIRGRDLRPNEKLFF
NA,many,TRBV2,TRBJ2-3,TGTGCCAGCATGACCGCGACGGGAGCAGATACGCAGTATTTT,CASMTATGADTQYF
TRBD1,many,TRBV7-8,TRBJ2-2,TGTGCCAGCAGCCCTTGGACAGGGAAGAACACCGGGGAGCTGTTTTTT,CASSPWTGKNTGELFF
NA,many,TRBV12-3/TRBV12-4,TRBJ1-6,TGTGCCAGCAGTCGTTTCAATTCACCCCTCCACTTT,CASSRFNSPLHF
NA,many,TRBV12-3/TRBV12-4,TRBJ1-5,TGTGCCAGCAGTTTAAGGCAGGGAGGACAGCCCCAGCATTTT,CASSLRQGGQPQHF
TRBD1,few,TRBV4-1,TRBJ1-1,TGCGCCAGCAGCCAAGACCTGGGGGAGACAGGGGCTGTGAACACTGAAGCTTTCTTT,CASSQDLGETGAVNTEAFF
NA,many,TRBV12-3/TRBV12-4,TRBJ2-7,TGTGCCAGCAGTCTCCGAGGGGGTCCGTGGAAAGAGCAGTACTTC,CASSLRGGPWKEQYF
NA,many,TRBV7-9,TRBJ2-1,TGTGCCAGCAGCTTAGCGCCCAGGGACAATGAGCAGTTCTTC,CASSLAPRDNEQFF
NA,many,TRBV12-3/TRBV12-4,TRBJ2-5,TGTGCCAGCAGTTTGGCCGGGACCCAGTACTTC,CASSLAGTQYF
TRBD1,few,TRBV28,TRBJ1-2,TGTGCCAGCAGTCCGGGACAGGGTCTTTCCGGGCCCAACTTC,CASSPGQGLSGPNF
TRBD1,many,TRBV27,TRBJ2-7,TGTGCCAGCAGACGAACGGGACAGGGACCCCACGAGCAGTACTTC,CASRRTGQGPHEQYF
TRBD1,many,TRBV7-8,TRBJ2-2,TGTGCCAGCAGCTTAGCACGGGACAGGGGGCAGAATTTTTTT,CASSLARDRGQNFF
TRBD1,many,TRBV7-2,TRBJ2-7,TGTGCCAGCAGCGCAGGGACAGCATTTAACACCTACGAGCAGTACTTC,CASSAGTAFNTYEQYF
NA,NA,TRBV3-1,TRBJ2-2,TGTGCCAGCAGCCGAACAAGGTCTGGGACCGGGGAGCTGTTTTTT,CASSRTRSGTGELFF
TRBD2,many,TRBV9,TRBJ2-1,TGTGCCAGCAGCGTAGGGGGACTAGCGGCCAACAATGAGCAGTTCTTC,CASSVGGLAANNEQFF
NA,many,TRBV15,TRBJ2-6,TGTGCCACCAGCCCCGCAGACTACTCTGGGGCCAACGTCCTGACTTTC,CATSPADYSGANVLTF
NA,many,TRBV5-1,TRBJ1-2,TGCGCCAGCAGCTTGGAGGACGGTACCACCTACACCTTC,CASSLEDGTTYTF
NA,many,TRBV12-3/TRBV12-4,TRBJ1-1,TGTGCCAGCAGTTTAGGGTCGGCGGAAGCTTTCTTT,CASSLGSAEAFF
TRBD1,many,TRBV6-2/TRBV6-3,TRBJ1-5,TGTGCCAGCAGTCACTCAGGGGGATTGTTTCAGCCCCAGCATTTT,CASSHSGGLFQPQHF
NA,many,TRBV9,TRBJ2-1,TGTGCCAGCAGCGTAGCGGGTACCTACAATGAGCAGTTCTTC,CASSVAGTYNEQFF
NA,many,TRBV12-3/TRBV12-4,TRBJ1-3,TGTGCCAGCAGAGGGGCCCGTGGGGCCTGGGGCACCATATATTTT,CASRGARGAWGTIYF
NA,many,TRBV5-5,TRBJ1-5,TGTGCCAGCAGCTTGGACCTATCCAGGGGAGTCGGCAATCAGCCCCAGCATTTT,CASSLDLSRGVGNQPQHF
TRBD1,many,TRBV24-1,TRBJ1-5,TGTGCCACCTCGACAGGGTACAGCAATCAGCCCCAGCATTTT,CATSTGYSNQPQHF
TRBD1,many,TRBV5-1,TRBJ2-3,TGCGCCAGCGCAGAGGACAGGGGAATAGATACGCAGTATTTT,CASAEDRGIDTQYF
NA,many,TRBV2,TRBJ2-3,TGTGCCAGCAAGGTCAGGGACACAGATACGCAGTATTTT,CASKVRDTDTQYF
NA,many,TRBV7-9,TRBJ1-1,TGTGCCAGCGTGTATATACAAAACAGGGCTCCGAACACTGAAGCTTTCTTT,CASVYIQNRAPNTEAFF
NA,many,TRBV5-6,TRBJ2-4,TGTGCCAGCAGCTTGAGAAGGTCGTTTATGGACATTCAGTACTTC,CASSLRRSFMDIQYF
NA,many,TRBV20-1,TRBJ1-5,TGCAGTGCTAGGGGTCCCAATCAGCCCCAGCATTTT,CSARGPNQPQHF
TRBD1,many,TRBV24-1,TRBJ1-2,TGTGCCACCAGTGATACGACAGGGTATGGCTACACCTTC,CATSDTTGYGYTF
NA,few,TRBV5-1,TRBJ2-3,TGCGCCAGCAGAAGAGTCGCCTTCCTCTCAGATACGCAGTATTTT,CASRRVAFLSDTQYF
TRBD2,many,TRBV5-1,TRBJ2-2,TGCGCCAGCAGCCCGGGACTAGCTGTCGGGGAGCTGTTTTTT,CASSPGLAVGELFF
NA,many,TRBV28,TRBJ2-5,TGTGCCAGCAGTTCCCCAACCTCGGGCCAGACCCAGTACTTC,CASSSPTSGQTQYF
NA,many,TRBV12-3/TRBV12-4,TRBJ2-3,TGTGCCAGCAGTTCACCTAGGGCGCAGTATTTT,CASSSPRAQYF
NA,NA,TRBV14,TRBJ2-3,TGTGCCAGCAGCCAAGCTAAGGGAACTAGCACAGATACGCAGTATTTT,CASSQAKGTSTDTQYF
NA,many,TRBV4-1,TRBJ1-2,TGCGCCAGCAGCCAAGTCACAGGGCTCTCGGATGGCTACACCTTC,CASSQVTGLSDGYTF
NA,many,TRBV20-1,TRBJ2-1,TGCAGTGCTAGAGATAGGGGACCGGGGCCGACACTCTTC,CSARDRGPGPTLF
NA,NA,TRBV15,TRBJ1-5,TGTGCCACCAGCAGAGTAGGGGGAAATCAGCCCCAGCATTTT,CATSRVGGNQPQHF